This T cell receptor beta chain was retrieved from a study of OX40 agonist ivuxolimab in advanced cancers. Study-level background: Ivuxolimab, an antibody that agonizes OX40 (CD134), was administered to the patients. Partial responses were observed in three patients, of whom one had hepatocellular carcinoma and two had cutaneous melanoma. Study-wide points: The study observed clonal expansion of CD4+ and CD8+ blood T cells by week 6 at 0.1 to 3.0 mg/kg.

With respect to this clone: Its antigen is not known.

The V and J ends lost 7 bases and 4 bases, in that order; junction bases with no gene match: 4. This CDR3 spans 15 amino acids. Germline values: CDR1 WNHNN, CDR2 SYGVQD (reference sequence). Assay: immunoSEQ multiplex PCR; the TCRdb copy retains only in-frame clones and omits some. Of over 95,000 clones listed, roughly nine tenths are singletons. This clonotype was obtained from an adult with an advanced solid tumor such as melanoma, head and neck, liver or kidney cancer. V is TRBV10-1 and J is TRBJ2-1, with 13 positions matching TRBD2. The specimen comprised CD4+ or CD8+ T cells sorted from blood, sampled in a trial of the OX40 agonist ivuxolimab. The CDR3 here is CASIPGLAGYNEQFF. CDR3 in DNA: TGCGCCAGCATTCCGGGACTAGCGGGGTACAATGAGCAGTTCTTC.